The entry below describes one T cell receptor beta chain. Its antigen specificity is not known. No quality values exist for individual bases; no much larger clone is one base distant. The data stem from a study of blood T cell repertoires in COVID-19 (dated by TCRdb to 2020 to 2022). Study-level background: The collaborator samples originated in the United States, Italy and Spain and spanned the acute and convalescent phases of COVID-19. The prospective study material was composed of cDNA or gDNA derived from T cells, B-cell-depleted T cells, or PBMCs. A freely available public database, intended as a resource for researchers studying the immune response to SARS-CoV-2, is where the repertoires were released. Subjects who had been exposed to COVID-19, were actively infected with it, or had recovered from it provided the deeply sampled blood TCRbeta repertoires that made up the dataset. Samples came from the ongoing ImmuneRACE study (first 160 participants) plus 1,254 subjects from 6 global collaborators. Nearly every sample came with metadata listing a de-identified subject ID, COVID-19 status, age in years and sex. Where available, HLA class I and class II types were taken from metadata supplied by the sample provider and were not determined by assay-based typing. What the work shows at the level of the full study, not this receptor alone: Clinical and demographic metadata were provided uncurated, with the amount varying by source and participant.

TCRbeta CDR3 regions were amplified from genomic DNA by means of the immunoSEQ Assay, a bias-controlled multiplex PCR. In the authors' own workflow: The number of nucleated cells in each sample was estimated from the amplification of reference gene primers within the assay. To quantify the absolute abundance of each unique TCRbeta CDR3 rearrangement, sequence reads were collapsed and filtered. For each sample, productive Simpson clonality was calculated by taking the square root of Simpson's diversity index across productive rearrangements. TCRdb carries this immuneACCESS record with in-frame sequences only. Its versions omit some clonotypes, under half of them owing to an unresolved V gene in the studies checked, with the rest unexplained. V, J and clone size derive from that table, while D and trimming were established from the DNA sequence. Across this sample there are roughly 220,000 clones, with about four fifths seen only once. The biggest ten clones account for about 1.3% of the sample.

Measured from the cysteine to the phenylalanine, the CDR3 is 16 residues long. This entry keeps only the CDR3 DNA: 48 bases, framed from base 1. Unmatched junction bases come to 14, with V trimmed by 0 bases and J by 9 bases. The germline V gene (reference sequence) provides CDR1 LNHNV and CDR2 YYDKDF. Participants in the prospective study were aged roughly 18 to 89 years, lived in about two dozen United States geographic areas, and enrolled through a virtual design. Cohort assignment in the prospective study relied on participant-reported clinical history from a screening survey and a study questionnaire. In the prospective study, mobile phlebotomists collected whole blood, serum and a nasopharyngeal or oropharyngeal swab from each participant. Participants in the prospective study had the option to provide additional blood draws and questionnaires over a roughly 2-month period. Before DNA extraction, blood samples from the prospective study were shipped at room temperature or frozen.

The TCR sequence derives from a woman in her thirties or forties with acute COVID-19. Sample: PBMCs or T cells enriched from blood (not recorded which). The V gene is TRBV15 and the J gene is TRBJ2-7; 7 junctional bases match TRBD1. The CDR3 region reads CATSRDPWTGYERQYF. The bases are TGTGCCACCAGCAGAGATCCGTGGACAGGCTACGAGCGGCAGTACTTC.